This T cell receptor (beta chain) was observed in a study of blood T cell repertoires in COVID-19. Overall study: Samples taken during acute and convalescent COVID-19 were collected in the United States, Italy and Spain.

Profiled with immunoSEQ multiplex PCR; TCRdb holds only in-frame clones, not every one. The sample includes under 85,000 clones, 75% to 90% of them seen just once. This clone was seen a few times. The sequencing sample was made of peripheral blood. The receptor's source is a man aged 65-85 years with active or convalescent COVID-19.

The CDR3 nucleotides read TGTGCCAGCAGTCAGGGACAGGGGGCGCGGTATATGTTAGGAGAGACCCAGTACTTC. This gives the protein CASSQGQGARYMLGETQYF. The chain is built from TRBV28 and TRBJ2-5; 12 bases are shared with TRBD1. The ends lost 5 bases at V and 4 bases at J; junction bases unmatched: 17. This CDR3 comprises 19 residues. Germline V lookup: CDR1 MDHEN, CDR2 SYDVKM.